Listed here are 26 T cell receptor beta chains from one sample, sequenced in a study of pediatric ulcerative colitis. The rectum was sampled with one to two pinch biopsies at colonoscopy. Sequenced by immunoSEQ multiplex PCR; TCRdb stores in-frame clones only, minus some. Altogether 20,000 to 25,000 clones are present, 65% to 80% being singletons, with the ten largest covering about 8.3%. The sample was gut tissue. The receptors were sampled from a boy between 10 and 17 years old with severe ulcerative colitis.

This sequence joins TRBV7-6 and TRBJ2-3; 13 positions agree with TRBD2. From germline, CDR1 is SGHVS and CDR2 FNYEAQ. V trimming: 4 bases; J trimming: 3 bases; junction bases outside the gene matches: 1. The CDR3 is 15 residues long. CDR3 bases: TGTGCCAGCAGCTCGGGACTAGCGGGGACAGATACGCAGTATTTT. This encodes CASSSGLAGTDTQYF.

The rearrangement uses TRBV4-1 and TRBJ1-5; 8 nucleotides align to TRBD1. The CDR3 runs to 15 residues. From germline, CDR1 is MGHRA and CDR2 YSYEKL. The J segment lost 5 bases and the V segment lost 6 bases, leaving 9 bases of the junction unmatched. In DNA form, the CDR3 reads TGCGCCAGCAGGCTTGTCCCAGGGGGCGATCAGCCCCAGCATTTT. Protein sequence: CASRLVPGGDQPQHF.

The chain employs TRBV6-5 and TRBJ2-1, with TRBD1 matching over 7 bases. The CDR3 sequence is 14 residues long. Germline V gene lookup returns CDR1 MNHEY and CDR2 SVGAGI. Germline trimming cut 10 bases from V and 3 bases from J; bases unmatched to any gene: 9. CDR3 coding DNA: TGTGCCACGTCAGACAGGGCCCGCTACAATGAGCAGTTCTTC. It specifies CATSDRARYNEQFF.

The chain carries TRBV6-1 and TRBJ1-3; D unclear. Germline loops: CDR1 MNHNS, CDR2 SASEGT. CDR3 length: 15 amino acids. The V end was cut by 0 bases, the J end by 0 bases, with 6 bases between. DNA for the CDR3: TGTGCCAGCAGTGAAGCGCCAGGCTCTGGAAACACCATATATTTT. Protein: CASSEAPGSGNTIYF.

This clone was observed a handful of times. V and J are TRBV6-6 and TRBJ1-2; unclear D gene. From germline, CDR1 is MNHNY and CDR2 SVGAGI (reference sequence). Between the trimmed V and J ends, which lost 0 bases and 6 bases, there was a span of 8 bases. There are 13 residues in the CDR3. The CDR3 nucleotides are TGTGCCAGCAGTTACTCGTCAGGAGATGGCTACACCTTC. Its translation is CASSYSSGDGYTF.

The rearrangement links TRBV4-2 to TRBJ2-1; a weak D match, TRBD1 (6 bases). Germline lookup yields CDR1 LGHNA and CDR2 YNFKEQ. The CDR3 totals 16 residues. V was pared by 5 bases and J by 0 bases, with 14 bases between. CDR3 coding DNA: TGTGCCAGCAGCTCGACAGGCTTTAGCTCCTACAATGAGCAGTTCTTC. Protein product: CASSSTGFSSYNEQFF.

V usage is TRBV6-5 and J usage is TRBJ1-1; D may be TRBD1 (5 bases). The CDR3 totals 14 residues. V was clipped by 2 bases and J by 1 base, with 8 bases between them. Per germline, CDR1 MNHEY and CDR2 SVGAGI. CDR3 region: CASSYGTGNTEAFF. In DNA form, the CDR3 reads TGTGCCAGCAGTTACGGGACGGGGAACACTGAAGCTTTCTTT.

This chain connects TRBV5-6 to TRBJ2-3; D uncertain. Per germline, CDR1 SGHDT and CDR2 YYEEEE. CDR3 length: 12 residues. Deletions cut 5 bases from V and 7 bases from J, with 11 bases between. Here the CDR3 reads CASSAGPYTQYF. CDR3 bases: TGTGCCAGCAGTGCAGGACCCTATACGCAGTATTTT. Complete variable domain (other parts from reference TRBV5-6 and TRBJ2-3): DAGVTQSPTHLIKTRGQQVTLRCSPKSGHDTVSWYQQALGQGPQFIFQYYEEEERQRGNFPDRFSGHQFPNYSSELNVNALLLGDSALYLCASSAGPYTQYFGPGTRLTVL.

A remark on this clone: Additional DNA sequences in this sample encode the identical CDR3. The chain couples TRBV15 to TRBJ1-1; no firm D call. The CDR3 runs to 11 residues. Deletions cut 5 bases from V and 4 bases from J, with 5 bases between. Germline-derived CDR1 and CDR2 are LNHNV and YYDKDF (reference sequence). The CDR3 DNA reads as TGTGCCACCAGCTACCGCACTGAAGCTTTCTTT. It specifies CATSYRTEAFF. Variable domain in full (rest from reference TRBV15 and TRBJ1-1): DAMVIQNPRYQVTQFGKPVTLSCSQTLNHNVMYWYQQKSSQAPKLLFHYYDKDFNNEADTPDNFQSRRPNTSFCFLDIRSPGLGDTAMYLCATSYRTEAFFGQGTRLTVV.

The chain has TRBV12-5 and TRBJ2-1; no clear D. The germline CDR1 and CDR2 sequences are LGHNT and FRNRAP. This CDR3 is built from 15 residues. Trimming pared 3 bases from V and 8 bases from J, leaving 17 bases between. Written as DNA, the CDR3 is TGTGCTAGTGGTTTCGGCCCGACTTTGACCGATGAGCAGTTCTTC. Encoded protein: CASGFGPTLTDEQFF.

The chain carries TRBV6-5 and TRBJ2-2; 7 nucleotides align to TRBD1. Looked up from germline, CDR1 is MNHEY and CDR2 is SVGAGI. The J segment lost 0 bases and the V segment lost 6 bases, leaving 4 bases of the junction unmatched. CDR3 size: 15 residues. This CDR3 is CASRPGQANTGELFF. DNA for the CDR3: TGTGCCAGCAGGCCCGGACAGGCGAACACCGGGGAGCTGTTTTTT.

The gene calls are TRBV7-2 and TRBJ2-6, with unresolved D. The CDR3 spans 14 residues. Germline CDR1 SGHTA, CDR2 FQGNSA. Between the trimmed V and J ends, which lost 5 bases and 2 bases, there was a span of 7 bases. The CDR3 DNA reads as TGTGCCAGCAGCCCCGGGCCTGGGGCCAACGTCCTGACTTTC. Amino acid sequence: CASSPGPGANVLTF. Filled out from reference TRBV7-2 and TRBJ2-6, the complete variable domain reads GAGVSQSPSNKVTEKGKDVELRCDPISGHTALYWYRQSLGQGLEFLIYFQGNSAPDKSGLPSDRFSAERTGGSVSTLTIQRTQQEDSAVYLCASSPGPGANVLTFGAGSRLTVL.

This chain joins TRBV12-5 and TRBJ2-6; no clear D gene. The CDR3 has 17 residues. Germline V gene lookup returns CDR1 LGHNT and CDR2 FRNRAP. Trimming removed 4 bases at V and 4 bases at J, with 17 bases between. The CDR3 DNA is TGTGCTAGTGGTTCTCTTACTTGGGGTCCCGGGGCCAACGTCCTGACTTTC. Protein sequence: CASGSLTWGPGANVLTF.

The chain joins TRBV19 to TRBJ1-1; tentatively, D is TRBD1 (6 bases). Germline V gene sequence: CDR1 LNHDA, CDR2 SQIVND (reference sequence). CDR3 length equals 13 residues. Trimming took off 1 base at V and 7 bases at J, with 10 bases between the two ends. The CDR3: CASSIGVGGEAFF. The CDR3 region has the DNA TGTGCCAGTAGTATAGGGGTAGGGGGTGAAGCTTTCTTT.

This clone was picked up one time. CDR3 sequence: CSVPGTSVYNEQFF. DNA of the CDR3: TGCAGCGTCCCCGGGACTAGCGTTTACAATGAGCAGTTCTTC. The V call is TRBV29-1, the J call TRBJ2-1; 10 bases align to TRBD2. From germline, CDR1 is SQVTM and CDR2 ANQGSEA. The CDR3 is 14 amino acids. The V gene end was trimmed by 6 bases and the J gene end by 4 bases; junction bases not matched to a gene: 6.

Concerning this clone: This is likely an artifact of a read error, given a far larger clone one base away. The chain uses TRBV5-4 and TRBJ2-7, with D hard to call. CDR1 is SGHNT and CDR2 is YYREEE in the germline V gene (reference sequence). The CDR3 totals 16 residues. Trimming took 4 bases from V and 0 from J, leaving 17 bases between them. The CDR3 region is CASSPSDKLNSYEQYF. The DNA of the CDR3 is TGTGCCAGCAGCCCCTCAGATAAGCTGAACTCCTACGAGCAGTACTTC.

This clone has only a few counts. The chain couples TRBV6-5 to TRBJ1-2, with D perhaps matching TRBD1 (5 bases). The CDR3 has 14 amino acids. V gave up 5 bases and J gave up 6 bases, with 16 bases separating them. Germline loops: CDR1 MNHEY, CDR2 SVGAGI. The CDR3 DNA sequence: TGTGCCAGCAGTCCACAGGCAGGGCAGCATGGCTACACCTTC. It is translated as CASSPQAGQHGYTF.

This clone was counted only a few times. In DNA, the CDR3 is TGTGCCAGCAGTGAGGTCGATGATAGCAATCAGCCCCAGCATTTT. This gives the protein CASSEVDDSNQPQHF. The rearrangement joins TRBV2 to TRBJ1-5; D gene ambiguous. V was cut by 3 bases and J by 0 bases, with 9 bases left in between. The germline V gene encodes CDR1 SNHLY and CDR2 FYNNEI. The CDR3 spans 15 residues.

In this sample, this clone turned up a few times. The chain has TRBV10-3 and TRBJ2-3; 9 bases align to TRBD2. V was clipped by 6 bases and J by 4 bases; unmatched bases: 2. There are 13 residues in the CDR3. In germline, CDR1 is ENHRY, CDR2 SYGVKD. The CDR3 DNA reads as TGTGCCATCAGGGGACTAGCTTCAGATACGCAGTATTTT. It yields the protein CAIRGLASDTQYF.

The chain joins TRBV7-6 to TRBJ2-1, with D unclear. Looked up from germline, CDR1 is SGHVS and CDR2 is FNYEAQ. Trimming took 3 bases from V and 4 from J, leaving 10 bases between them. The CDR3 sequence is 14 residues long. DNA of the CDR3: TGTGCCAGCAGCTTCGACGACCTGTACAATGAGCAGTTCTTC. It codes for CASSFDDLYNEQFF.

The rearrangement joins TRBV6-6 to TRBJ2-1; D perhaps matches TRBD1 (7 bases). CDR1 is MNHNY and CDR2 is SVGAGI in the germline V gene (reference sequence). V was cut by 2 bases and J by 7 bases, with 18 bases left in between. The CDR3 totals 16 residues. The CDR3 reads CASSYGGALRGNEQFF. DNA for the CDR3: TGTGCCAGCAGTTACGGCGGGGCACTCAGGGGGAATGAGCAGTTCTTC.

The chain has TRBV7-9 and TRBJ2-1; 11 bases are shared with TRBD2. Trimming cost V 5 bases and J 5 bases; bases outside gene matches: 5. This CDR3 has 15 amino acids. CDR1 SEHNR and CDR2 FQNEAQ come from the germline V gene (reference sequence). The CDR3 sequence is CASSRTSGRDNEQFF. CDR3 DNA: TGTGCCAGCAGCAGAACTAGCGGGAGAGACAATGAGCAGTTCTTC.

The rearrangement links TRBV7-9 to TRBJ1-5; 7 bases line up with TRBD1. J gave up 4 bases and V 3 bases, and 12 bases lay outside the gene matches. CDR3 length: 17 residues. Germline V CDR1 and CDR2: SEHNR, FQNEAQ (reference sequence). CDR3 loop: CASSFVTSGGSNQPQHF. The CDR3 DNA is TGTGCCAGCAGCTTCGTGACGTCAGGGGGTTCTAATCAGCCCCAGCATTTT.

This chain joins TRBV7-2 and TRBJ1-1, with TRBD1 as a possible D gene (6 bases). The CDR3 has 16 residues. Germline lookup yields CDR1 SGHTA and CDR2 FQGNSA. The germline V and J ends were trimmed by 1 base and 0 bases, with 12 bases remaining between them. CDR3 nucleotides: TGTGCCAGCAGCTTAGTGCCCGACAGGATGAACACTGAAGCTTTCTTT. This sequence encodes CASSLVPDRMNTEAFF.

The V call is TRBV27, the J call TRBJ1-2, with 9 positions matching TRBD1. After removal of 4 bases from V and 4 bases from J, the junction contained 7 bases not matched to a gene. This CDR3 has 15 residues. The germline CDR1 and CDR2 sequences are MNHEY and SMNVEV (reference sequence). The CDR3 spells CASSWGQGWGYGYTF. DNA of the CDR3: TGTGCCAGCAGTTGGGGACAGGGATGGGGCTATGGCTACACCTTC.

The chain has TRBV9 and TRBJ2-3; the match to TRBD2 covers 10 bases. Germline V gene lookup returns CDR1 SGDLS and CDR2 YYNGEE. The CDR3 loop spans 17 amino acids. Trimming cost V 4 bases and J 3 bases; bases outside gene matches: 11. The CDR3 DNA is TGTGCCAGCAGCTCCTCCACGGGACTAGCGAGGACAGATACGCAGTATTTT. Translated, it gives CASSSSTGLARTDTQYF.